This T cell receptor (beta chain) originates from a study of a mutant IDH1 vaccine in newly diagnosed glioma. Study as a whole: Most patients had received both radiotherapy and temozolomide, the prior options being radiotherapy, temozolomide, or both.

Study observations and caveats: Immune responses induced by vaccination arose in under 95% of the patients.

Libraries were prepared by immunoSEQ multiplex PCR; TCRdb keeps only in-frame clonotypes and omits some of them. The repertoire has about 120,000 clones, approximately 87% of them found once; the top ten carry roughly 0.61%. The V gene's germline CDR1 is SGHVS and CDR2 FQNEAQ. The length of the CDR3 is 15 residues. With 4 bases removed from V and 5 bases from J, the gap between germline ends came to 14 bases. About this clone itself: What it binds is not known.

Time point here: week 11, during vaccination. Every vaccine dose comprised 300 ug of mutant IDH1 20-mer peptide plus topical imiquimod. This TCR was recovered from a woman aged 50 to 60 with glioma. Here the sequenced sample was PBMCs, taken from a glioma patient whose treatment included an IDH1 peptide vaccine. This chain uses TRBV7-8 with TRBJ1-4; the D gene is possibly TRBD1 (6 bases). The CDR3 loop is CASSSPRGPNEKLFF. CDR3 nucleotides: TGTGCCAGCAGCTCCCCCCGGGGGCCAAATGAAAAACTGTTTTTT.